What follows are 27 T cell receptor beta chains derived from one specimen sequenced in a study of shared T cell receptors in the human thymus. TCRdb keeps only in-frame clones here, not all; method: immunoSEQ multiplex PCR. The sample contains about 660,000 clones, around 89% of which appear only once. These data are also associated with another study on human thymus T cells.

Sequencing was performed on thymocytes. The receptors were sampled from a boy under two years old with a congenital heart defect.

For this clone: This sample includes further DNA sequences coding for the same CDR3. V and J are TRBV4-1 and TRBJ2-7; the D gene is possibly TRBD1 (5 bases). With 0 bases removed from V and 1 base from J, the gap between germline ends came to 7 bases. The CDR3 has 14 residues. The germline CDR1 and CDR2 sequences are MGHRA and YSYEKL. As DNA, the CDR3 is TGCGCCAGCAGCCAAGATCCAGGGTCCTACGAGCAGTACTTC. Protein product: CASSQDPGSYEQYF.

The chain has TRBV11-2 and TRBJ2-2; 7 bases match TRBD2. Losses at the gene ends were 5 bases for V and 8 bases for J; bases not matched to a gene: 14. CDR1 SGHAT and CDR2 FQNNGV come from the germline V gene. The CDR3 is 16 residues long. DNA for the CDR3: TGTGCCAGCAGCCGTGTGCGGCGGGAGAGTAAGGGGGAGCTGTTTTTT. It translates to CASSRVRRESKGELFF.

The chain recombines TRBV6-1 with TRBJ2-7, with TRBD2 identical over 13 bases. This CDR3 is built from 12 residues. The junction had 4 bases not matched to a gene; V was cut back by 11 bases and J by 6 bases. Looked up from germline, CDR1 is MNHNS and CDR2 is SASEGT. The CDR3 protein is CAHGLAGVEQYF. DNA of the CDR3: TGTGCCCATGGACTAGCGGGAGTCGAGCAGTACTTC.

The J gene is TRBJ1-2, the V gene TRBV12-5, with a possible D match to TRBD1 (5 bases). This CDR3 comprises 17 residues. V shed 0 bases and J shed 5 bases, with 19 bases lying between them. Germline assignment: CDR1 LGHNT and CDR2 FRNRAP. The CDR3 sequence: CASGLVPRRGLFYGYTF. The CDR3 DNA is TGTGCTAGTGGTTTGGTCCCTCGGAGGGGACTCTTTTATGGCTACACCTTC.

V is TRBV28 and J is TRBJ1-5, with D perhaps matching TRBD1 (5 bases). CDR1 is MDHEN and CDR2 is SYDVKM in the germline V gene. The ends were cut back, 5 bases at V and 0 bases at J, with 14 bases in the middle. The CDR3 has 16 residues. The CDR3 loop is CASSTDYRYSNQPQHF. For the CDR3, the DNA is TGTGCCAGCAGTACCGATTACAGGTATAGCAATCAGCCCCAGCATTTT.

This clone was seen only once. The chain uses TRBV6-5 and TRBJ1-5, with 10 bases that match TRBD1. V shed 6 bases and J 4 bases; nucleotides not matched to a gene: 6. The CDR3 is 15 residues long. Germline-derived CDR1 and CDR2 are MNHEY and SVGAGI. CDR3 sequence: CASRPDRGPNQPQHF. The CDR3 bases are TGTGCCAGCAGGCCCGACAGGGGGCCTAATCAGCCCCAGCATTTT.

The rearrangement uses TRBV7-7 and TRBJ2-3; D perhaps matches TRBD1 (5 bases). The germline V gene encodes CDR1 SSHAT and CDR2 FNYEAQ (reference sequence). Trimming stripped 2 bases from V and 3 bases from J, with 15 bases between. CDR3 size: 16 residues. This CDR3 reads CASSLNGQGGTDTQYF. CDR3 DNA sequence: TGTGCCAGCAGCTTAAACGGCCAGGGTGGGACAGATACGCAGTATTTT.

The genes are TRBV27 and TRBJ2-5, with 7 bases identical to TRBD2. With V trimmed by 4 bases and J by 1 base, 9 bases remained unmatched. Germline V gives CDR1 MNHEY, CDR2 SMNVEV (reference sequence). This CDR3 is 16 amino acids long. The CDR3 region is CASSSSGTTGQETQYF. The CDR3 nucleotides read TGTGCCAGCAGTTCCTCCGGGACTACGGGCCAAGAGACCCAGTACTTC.

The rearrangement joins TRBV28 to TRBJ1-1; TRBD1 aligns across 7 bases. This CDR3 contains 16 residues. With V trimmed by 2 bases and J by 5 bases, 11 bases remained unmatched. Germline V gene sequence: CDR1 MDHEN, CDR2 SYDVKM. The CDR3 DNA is TGTGCCAGCAGTTTAGCTTATTTGGGACAGAGGACTGAAGCTTTCTTT. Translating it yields CASSLAYLGQRTEAFF.

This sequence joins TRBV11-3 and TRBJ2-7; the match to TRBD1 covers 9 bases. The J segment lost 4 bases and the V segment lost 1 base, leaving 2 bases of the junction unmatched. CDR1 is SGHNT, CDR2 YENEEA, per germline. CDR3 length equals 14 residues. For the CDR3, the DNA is TGTGCCAGCAGCTTAGGGGGACAGGGATACGAGCAGTACTTC. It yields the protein CASSLGGQGYEQYF.

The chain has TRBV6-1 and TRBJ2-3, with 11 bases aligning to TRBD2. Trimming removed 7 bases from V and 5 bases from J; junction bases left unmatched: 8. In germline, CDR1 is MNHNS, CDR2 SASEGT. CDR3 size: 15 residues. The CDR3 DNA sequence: TGTGCCAGCAAGGGGACTAGCGGAGGAGGAGATACGCAGTATTTT. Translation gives CASKGTSGGGDTQYF.

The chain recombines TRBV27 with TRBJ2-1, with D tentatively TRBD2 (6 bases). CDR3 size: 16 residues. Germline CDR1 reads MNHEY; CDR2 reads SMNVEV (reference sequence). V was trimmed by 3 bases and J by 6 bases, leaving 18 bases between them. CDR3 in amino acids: CASSFPRREKVNEQFF. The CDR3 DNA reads TGTGCCAGCAGTTTCCCCCGGAGGGAGAAGGTCAATGAGCAGTTCTTC.

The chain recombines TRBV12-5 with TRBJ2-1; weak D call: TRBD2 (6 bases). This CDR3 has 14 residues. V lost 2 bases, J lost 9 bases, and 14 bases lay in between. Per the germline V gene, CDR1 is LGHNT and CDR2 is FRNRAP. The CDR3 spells CASGLRAEGTEQFF. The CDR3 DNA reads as TGTGCTAGTGGTTTGAGAGCGGAGGGCACTGAGCAGTTCTTC.

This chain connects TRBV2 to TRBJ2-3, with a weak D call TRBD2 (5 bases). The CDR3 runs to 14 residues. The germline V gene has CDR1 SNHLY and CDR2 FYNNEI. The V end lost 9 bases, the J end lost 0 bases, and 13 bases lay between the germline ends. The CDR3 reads CARADINSTDTQYF. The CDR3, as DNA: TGTGCCAGAGCGGATATTAATAGCACAGATACGCAGTATTTT.

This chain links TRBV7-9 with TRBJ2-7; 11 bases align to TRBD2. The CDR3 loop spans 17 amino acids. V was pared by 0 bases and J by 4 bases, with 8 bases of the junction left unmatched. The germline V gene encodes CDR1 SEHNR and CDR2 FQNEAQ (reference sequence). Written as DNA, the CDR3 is TGTGCCAGCAGCTTAGCTGCGGCTAGCGGGAGGTGGTACGAGCAGTACTTC. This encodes CASSLAAASGRWYEQYF.

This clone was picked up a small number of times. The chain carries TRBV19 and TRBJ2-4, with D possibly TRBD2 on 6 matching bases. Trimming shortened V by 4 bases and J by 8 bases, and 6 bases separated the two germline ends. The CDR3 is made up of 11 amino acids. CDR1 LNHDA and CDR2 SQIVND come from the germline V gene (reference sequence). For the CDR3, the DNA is TGTGCCAGTAGTAGGAGGGACATTCAGTACTTC. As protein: CASSRRDIQYF.

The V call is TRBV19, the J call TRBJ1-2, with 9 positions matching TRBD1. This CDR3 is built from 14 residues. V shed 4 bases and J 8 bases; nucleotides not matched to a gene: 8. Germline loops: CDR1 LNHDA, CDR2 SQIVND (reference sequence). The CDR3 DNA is TGTGCCAGTAGTAATCGGGACAGGGTCAGGGGCTACACCTTC. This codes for CASSNRDRVRGYTF. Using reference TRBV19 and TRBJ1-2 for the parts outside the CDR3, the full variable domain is DGGITQSPKYLFRKEGQNVTLSCEQNLNHDAMYWYRQDPGQGLRLIYYSQIVNDFQKGDIAEGYSVSREKKESFPLTVTSAQKNPTAFYLCASSNRDRVRGYTFGSGTRLTVV.

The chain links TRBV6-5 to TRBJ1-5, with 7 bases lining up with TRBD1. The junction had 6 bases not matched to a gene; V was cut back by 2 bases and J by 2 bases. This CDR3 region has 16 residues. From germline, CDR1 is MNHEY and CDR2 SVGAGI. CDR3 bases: TGTGCCAGCAGTTACGAGGGGGCGCCTGGCAATCAGCCCCAGCATTTT. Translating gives CASSYEGAPGNQPQHF.

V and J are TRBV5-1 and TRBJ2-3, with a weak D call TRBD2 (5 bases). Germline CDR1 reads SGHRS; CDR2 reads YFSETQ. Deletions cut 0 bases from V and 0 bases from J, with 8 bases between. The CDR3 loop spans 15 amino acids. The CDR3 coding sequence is TGCGCCAGCAGCTTGGTTTGGACTAGCACAGATACGCAGTATTTT. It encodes CASSLVWTSTDTQYF.

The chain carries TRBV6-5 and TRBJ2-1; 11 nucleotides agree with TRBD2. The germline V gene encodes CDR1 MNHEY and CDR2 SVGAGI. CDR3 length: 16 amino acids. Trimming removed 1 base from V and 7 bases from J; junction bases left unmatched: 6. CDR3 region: CASSYYSGRAKNEQFF. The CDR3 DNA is TGTGCCAGCAGTTACTATAGCGGGAGGGCCAAGAATGAGCAGTTCTTC.

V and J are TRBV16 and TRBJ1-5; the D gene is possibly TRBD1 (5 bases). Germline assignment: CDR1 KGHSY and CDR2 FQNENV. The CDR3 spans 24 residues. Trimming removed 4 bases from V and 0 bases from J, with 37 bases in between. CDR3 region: CASSPGGVGQPTAQEFTSNQPQHF. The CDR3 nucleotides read TGTGCCAGCAGCCCAGGCGGGGTGGGCCAGCCAACGGCACAGGAGTTTACTAGCAATCAGCCCCAGCATTTT.

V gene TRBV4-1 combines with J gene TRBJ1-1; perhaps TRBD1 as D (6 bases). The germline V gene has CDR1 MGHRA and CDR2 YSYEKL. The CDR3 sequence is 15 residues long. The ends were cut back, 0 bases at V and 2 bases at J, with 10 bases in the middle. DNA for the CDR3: TGCGCCAGCAGCCAAGAAGAACAGGGCAACACTGAAGCTTTCTTT. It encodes CASSQEEQGNTEAFF.

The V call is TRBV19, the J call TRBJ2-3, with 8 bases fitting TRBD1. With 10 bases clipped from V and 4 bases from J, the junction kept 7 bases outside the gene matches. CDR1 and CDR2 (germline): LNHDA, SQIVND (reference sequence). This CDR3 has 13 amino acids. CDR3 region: CATRSQGADTQYF. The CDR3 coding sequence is TGTGCCACACGATCACAGGGGGCAGATACGCAGTATTTT.

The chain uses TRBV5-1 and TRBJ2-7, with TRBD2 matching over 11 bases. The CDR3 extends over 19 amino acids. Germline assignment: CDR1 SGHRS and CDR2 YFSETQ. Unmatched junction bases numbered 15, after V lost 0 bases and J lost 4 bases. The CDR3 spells CASSLAFRGKGLAVYEQYF. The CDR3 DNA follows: TGCGCCAGCAGCTTGGCATTCCGCGGAAAGGGACTAGCGGTTTACGAGCAGTACTTC.

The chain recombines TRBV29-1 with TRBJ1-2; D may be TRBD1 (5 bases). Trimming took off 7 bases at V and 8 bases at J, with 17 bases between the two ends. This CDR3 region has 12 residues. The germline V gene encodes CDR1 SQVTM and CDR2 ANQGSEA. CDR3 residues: CSAHHGRAGYTF. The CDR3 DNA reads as TGCAGCGCTCACCACGGCAGGGCGGGCTACACCTTC. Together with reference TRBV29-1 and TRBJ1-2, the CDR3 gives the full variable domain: SAVISQKPSRDICQRGTSLTIQCQVDSQVTMMFWYRQQPGQSLTLIATANQGSEATYESGFVIDKFPISRPNLTFSTLTVSNMSPEDSSIYLCSAHHGRAGYTFGSGTRLTVV.

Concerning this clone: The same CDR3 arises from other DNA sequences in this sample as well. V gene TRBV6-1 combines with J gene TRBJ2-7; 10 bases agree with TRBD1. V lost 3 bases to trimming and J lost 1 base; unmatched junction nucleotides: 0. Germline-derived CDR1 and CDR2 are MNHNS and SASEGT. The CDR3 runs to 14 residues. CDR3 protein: CASSEGQGSYEQYF. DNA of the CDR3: TGTGCCAGCAGTGAGGGACAGGGGTCCTACGAGCAGTACTTC.

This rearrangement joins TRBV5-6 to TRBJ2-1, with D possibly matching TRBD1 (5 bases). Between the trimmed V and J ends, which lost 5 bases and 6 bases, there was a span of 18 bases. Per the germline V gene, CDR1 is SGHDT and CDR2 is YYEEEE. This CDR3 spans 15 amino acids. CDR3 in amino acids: CASRHGQTTFNEQFF. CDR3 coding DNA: TGTGCCAGCAGACATGGACAAACAACATTCAATGAGCAGTTCTTC.